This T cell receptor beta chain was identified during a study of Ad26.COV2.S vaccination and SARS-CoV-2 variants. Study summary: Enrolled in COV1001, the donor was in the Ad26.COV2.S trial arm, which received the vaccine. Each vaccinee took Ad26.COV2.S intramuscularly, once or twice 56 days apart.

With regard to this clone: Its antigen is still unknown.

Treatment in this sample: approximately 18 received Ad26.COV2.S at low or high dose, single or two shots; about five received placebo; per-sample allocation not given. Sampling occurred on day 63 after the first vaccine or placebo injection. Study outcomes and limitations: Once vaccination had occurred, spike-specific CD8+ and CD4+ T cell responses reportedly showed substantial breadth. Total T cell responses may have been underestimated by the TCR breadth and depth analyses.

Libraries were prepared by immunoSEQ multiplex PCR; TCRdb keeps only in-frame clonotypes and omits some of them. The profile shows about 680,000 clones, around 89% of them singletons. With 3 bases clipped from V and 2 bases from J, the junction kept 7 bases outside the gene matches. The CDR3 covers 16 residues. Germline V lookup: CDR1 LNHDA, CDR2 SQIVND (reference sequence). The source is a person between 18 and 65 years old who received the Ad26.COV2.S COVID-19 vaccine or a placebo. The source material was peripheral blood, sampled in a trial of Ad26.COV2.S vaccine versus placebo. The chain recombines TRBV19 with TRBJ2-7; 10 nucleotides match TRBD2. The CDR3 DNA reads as TGTGCCAGTAGTATGAGGAGCGGGGGGGCCCCCTACGAGCAGTACTTC. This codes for CASSMRSGGAPYEQYF.